The 23 T cell receptor beta chains in this list originate from one sample, sequenced in a study of cytomegalovirus exposure and HLA in healthy donors. With 60 Vbeta and 13 Jbeta primers, the PCR was carried out. Measured with immunoSEQ multiplex PCR; TCRdb has only the in-frame clones, and not every one. Of under 200,000 clones in the sample, about 70% were seen once. The specimen was PBMCs. These receptors were collected from a young woman in good health and CMV-seropositive.

V is TRBV10-3 and J is TRBJ2-7; 8 positions agree with TRBD2. V dropped 4 bases and J dropped 2; count of bases not matched to a gene: 7. Germline loops: CDR1 ENHRY, CDR2 SYGVKD. This CDR3 contains 15 residues. In nucleotides, the CDR3 is TGTGCCATCAGTGCAGCGGGAGATCCCCCCTACGAGCAGTACTTC. It encodes CAISAAGDPPYEQYF.

The chain is built from TRBV27 and TRBJ2-1, with 10 bases aligning to TRBD2. Germline lookup yields CDR1 MNHEY and CDR2 SMNVEV (reference sequence). This CDR3 region has 16 residues. V lost 5 bases and J lost 7; bases outside the gene matches: 11. The CDR3, as DNA: TGTGCCAGCAGTATTAAGCGGGAGGGCTTAGGTAATGAGCAGTTCTTC. Translation: CASSIKREGLGNEQFF.

This clone was counted only a few times. V and J are TRBV6-1 and TRBJ2-7, with D uncertain. The CDR3 spans 17 residues. Trimming stripped 4 bases from V and 0 bases from J, with 19 bases between. Germline CDR1 MNHNS, CDR2 SASEGT. DNA of the CDR3: TGTGCCAGCAGTGCCAACCTAGGCTCATATACCTCCTACGAGCAGTACTTC. Protein sequence: CASSANLGSYTSYEQYF.

This sequence joins TRBV7-2 and TRBJ1-1; D is unresolved. With 5 bases removed from V and 0 bases from J, the gap between germline ends came to 10 bases. The germline V gene has CDR1 SGHTA and CDR2 FQGNSA. CDR3 length equals 14 residues. CDR3 sequence reads: CASSPRRVNTEAFF. CDR3 DNA: TGTGCCAGCAGCCCCCGTCGAGTGAACACTGAAGCTTTCTTT.

The CDR3 DNA is TGTGCCAGCAGTTTAACCGCTAGACCCTACGAGCAGTACTTC. As protein: CASSLTARPYEQYF. The chain has TRBV27 and TRBJ2-7; D unresolved. Per the germline V gene, CDR1 is MNHEY and CDR2 is SMNVEV (reference sequence). The ends were cut back, 2 bases at V and 2 bases at J, with 10 bases in the middle. CDR3 length equals 14 residues.

This clone showed up just once. This sequence joins TRBV28 and TRBJ2-5; no clear D gene. Deletions cut 2 bases from V and 0 bases from J, with 7 bases between. This CDR3 contains 14 residues. Germline V CDR1 and CDR2: MDHEN, SYDVKM. In nucleotides, the CDR3 is TGTGCCAGCAGTTTAATACAGCACCAAGAGACCCAGTACTTC. Protein sequence: CASSLIQHQETQYF.

The J gene is TRBJ1-1, the V gene TRBV7-8; 10 bases agree with TRBD1. CDR3 length equals 17 residues. V trimming: 3 bases; J trimming: 0 bases; junction bases outside the gene matches: 7. Germline assignment: CDR1 SGHVS and CDR2 FQNEAQ. CDR3 bases: TGTGCCAGCAGCTTTATTGAGGGACAGGGGATGAACACTGAAGCTTTCTTT. Residues: CASSFIEGQGMNTEAFF.

This chain joins TRBV7-2 and TRBJ1-5, with D uncertain. The CDR3 consists of 15 residues. CDR1 and CDR2 from the germline V gene are SGHTA and FQGNSA. V was pared by 2 bases and J by 2 bases, with 10 bases between. The CDR3 nucleotides are TGTGCCAGCAGCTTATCGCAGTTTGGCAATCAGCCCCAGCATTTT. Encoded protein: CASSLSQFGNQPQHF.

The J gene is TRBJ1-1, the V gene TRBV5-1; tentative D call: TRBD1 (6 bases). There are 14 residues in the CDR3. Looked up from germline, CDR1 is SGHRS and CDR2 is YFSETQ. V lost 5 bases and J lost 1, with 12 bases in between. The CDR3: CASRSQGTNTEAFF. The CDR3 bases are TGCGCCAGCAGGTCCCAGGGGACGAACACTGAAGCTTTCTTT.

This chain connects TRBV5-6 to TRBJ2-7; TRBD2 might be the D (6 bases). There are 12 residues in the CDR3. V dropped 0 bases and J dropped 7 bases, with 8 bases sitting between them. CDR1 and CDR2 from the germline V gene are SGHDT and YYEEEE. CDR3 in DNA: TGTGCCAGCAGCTTGGACGGGGGAGAGCAGTACTTC. It specifies CASSLDGGEQYF.

The gene calls are TRBV28 and TRBJ2-5; 7 nucleotides agree with TRBD2. The germline CDR1 and CDR2 sequences are MDHEN and SYDVKM. The CDR3 totals 14 residues. V trimming: 6 bases; J trimming: 4 bases; junction bases outside the gene matches: 8. The CDR3 reads CASRVPGTTETQYF. In nucleotides, the CDR3 is TGTGCCAGCAGGGTCCCAGGGACTACAGAGACCCAGTACTTC.

This clone was seen a handful of times. The rearrangement links TRBV28 to TRBJ1-1, with unresolved D. The CDR3 consists of 14 residues. Germline CDR1 reads MDHEN; CDR2 reads SYDVKM. Trimming removed 2 bases from V and 5 bases from J, with 12 bases in between. In nucleotides, the CDR3 is TGTGCCAGCAGTTTAGACATAGAGAGAACTGAAGCTTTCTTT. This sequence encodes CASSLDIERTEAFF.

V is TRBV5-1 and J is TRBJ1-1; 9 bases are a match to TRBD1. V dropped 4 bases and J dropped 3; count of bases not matched to a gene: 10. The CDR3 is made up of 16 amino acids. The V gene's germline CDR1 is SGHRS and CDR2 YFSETQ. CDR3 nucleotide sequence: TGCGCCAGCAGCCTGGGGACAGGGAGCTTGTACACTGAAGCTTTCTTT. Its translation is CASSLGTGSLYTEAFF.

A remark on this clone: Other DNA sequences within the sample encode an identical CDR3. The CDR3 DNA is TGCAGCGTAGGAGGCGGTAATTCACCCCTCCACTTT. Translation: CSVGGGNSPLHF. The rearrangement joins TRBV29-1 to TRBJ1-6; D remains ambiguous. Trimming shortened V by 6 bases and J by 6 bases, and 9 bases separated the two germline ends. Germline CDR1 and CDR2: SQVTM and ANQGSEA. The CDR3 loop spans 12 amino acids.

This chain joins TRBV6-1 and TRBJ2-7, with D possibly being TRBD1 (6 bases). The V gene lost 1 base and the J gene lost 6 bases, with 28 bases spanning the gap. In germline, CDR1 is MNHNS, CDR2 SASEGT. This CDR3 has 19 residues. The CDR3: CASSEGAVGGEGSRGEQYF. The CDR3 region has the DNA TGTGCCAGCAGTGAAGGAGCTGTTGGGGGCGAAGGTTCGCGCGGCGAGCAGTACTTC.

The CDR3 reads CASMGQSGPAYNEQFF. The CDR3 DNA sequence: TGTGCCAGCATGGGACAGTCAGGGCCCGCCTACAATGAGCAGTTCTTC. The V and J genes are TRBV27 and TRBJ2-1; 7 bases fit TRBD1. V lost 7 bases and J lost 2; bases outside the gene matches: 11. Germline V lookup: CDR1 MNHEY, CDR2 SMNVEV (reference sequence). The CDR3 spans 16 residues.

J is TRBJ2-5 and V is TRBV5-4; possible D gene TRBD2, 5 bases. CDR3 length: 14 amino acids. Trimming left V 3 bases short and J 1 base short, with 10 bases between. Germline V gene data show CDR1 as SGHNT and CDR2 as YYREEE (reference sequence). The CDR3, as DNA: TGTGCCAGCAGCTCCGGACTGGGCCAAGAGACCCAGTACTTC. It codes for CASSSGLGQETQYF.

This chain connects TRBV7-2 to TRBJ1-4; TRBD1 aligns across 7 bases. The CDR3 is 16 amino acids. CDR1 and CDR2 (germline): SGHTA, FQGNSA. V dropped 3 bases and J dropped 0; count of bases not matched to a gene: 4. This chain's CDR3 is CASSFWQGATNEKLFF. DNA of the CDR3: TGTGCCAGCAGCTTCTGGCAGGGGGCAACTAATGAAAAACTGTTTTTT. The whole variable domain, remainder taken from reference TRBV7-2 and TRBJ1-4, is GAGVSQSPSNKVTEKGKDVELRCDPISGHTALYWYRQSLGQGLEFLIYFQGNSAPDKSGLPSDRFSAERTGGSVSTLTIQRTQQEDSAVYLCASSFWQGATNEKLFFGSGTQLSVL.

J is TRBJ2-3 and V is TRBV18; 8 nucleotides match TRBD2. J lost 5 bases, V lost 3 bases, and 13 bases had no gene match. Germline assignment: CDR1 KGHSH and CDR2 LQKENI. CDR3 size: 17 residues. The CDR3 reads CASSPTPGRAWVDTQYF. The DNA of the CDR3 is TGTGCCAGCTCACCGACACCCGGGAGGGCCTGGGTAGATACGCAGTATTTT.

The genes are TRBV28 and TRBJ1-1; TRBD1 agrees at 8 bases. This CDR3 has 14 amino acids. J gave up 5 bases and V 5 bases, and 7 bases lay outside the gene matches. Germline lookup yields CDR1 MDHEN and CDR2 SYDVKM. The CDR3: CASSTGGVWTEAFF. CDR3 bases: TGTGCCAGCAGTACAGGGGGGGTATGGACTGAAGCTTTCTTT.

This chain connects TRBV19 to TRBJ1-4, with TRBD1 matching 9 bases. This CDR3 is built from 16 residues. With 5 bases clipped from V and 2 bases from J, the junction kept 6 bases outside the gene matches. Germline V CDR1 and CDR2: LNHDA, SQIVND (reference sequence). CDR3 nucleotides: TGTGCCAGTAGTCTGCGACAGGGGGAGACTAATGAAAAACTGTTTTTT. Translated: CASSLRQGETNEKLFF.

This clone was seen more than once but under ten times. J is TRBJ2-7 and V is TRBV9; 7 positions match TRBD2. Trimming at V came to 4 bases and at J to 4 bases, leaving 5 bases not matched to a gene. The CDR3 runs 13 residues. In germline, CDR1 is SGDLS, CDR2 YYNGEE. CDR3 sequence: CASSRPGGYEQYF. The CDR3 DNA sequence: TGTGCCAGCAGCCGTCCCGGGGGGTACGAGCAGTACTTC.

This clone was seen once. The chain uses TRBV5-1 and TRBJ2-7; the D gene is possibly TRBD2 (5 bases). The CDR3 extends over 14 amino acids. V was clipped by 5 bases and J by 1 base, with 13 bases between them. Germline CDR1 and CDR2: SGHRS and YFSETQ. CDR3 in amino acids: CASRDSSFSYEQYF. As DNA, the CDR3 is TGCGCCAGCAGGGATTCTAGCTTTTCCTACGAGCAGTACTTC.